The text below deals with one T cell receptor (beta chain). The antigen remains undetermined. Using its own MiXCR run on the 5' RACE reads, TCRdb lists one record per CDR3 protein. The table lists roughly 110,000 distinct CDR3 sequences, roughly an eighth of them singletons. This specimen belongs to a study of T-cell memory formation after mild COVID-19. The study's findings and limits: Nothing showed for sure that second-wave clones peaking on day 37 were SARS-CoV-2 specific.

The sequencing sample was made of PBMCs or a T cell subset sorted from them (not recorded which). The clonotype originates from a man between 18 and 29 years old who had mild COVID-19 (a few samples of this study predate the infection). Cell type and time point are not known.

The CDR3 bases are TGTGCCAGTATTGCCGGGACAGAGAGTTATGGCTACACCTTC. Translated: CASIAGTESYGYTF. The chain couples TRBV19 to TRBJ1-2; 7 bases fit TRBD1. Germline V CDR1 and CDR2: LNHDA, SQIVND (reference sequence). The CDR3 covers 14 residues. The ends lost 7 bases at V and 5 bases at J; junction bases unmatched: 10.